This entry lists 8 T cell receptor beta chains sequenced from one sample in a study of cytomegalovirus exposure and HLA in healthy donors (dated by TCRdb to 2016 to 2017). Library generation was performed with the immunoSEQ multiplex PCR assay. For the multiplex PCR, a mixture combining 60 forward primers for TCR Vbeta segments and 13 reverse primers for TCR Jbeta segments was used. The table was pulled from immuneACCESS by TCRdb, which kept in-frame rearrangements only. Such tables lose some clones; where checked, under half of the loss comes from unresolved V genes, and the rest has no known cause. This sample lists under 300,000 clones; about 90% were detected once. Around 1.7% of the sample goes to the ten largest clones. Sequenced sample: PBMCs. The source is a girl aged 2 to 9 in good health and CMV-seronegative.

The CDR3 DNA reads as TGTGCCAGCAGCTTAGATCCAGGGGTTAACTCACCCCTCCACTTT. Translation gives CASSLDPGVNSPLHF. The chain joins TRBV11-2 to TRBJ1-6; maybe TRBD1 (6 bases). This CDR3 contains 15 residues. Trimming took off 0 bases at V and 10 bases at J, with 13 bases between the two ends. Germline-derived CDR1 and CDR2 are SGHAT and FQNNGV.

CDR3 protein: CASMPMGQPLIEQYF. CDR3 coding DNA: TGTGCCAGCATGCCGATGGGACAGCCGTTGATTGAGCAGTACTTC. The V and J genes are TRBV7-8 and TRBJ2-7, with 7 bases matching TRBD1. This CDR3 is built from 15 residues. The V gene's germline CDR1 is SGHVS and CDR2 FQNEAQ. V lost 7 bases and J lost 7; bases outside the gene matches: 16.

The chain is built from TRBV29-1 and TRBJ2-7, with 7 bases that match TRBD1. The V gene end was trimmed by 7 bases and the J gene end by 3 bases; junction bases not matched to a gene: 6. Germline V gene sequence: CDR1 SQVTM, CDR2 ANQGSEA. The CDR3 spans 12 residues. The CDR3 region is CSAQDRLYEQYF. The DNA of the CDR3 is TGCAGCGCTCAGGACAGGCTCTACGAGCAGTACTTC.

The chain uses TRBV15 and TRBJ2-7; a weak D match, TRBD2 (5 bases). V shed 1 base and J shed 5 bases, with 6 bases lying between them. The CDR3 loop spans 12 amino acids. Germline V gene data show CDR1 as LNHNV and CDR2 as YYDKDF (reference sequence). CDR3 protein: CATSRVRDEQYF. CDR3 nucleotides: TGTGCCACCAGCAGAGTGAGGGACGAGCAGTACTTC.

This CDR3 reads CASSLFGGLFTGELFF. The DNA for the CDR3 is TGTGCCAGCAGCTTGTTTGGGGGCCTCTTCACCGGGGAGCTGTTTTTT. J is TRBJ2-2 and V is TRBV7-8, with D possibly TRBD1 on 6 matching bases. The germline V gene has CDR1 SGHVS and CDR2 FQNEAQ. The CDR3 loop spans 16 amino acids. Trimming cost V 3 bases and J 4 bases, with 15 bases left between them.

This clone has only one observation. The chain carries TRBV6-5 and TRBJ1-6; 7 nucleotides agree with TRBD1. Germline CDR1 MNHEY, CDR2 SVGAGI. Trimming at V came to 2 bases and at J to 8 bases, leaving 9 bases not matched to a gene. The CDR3 totals 16 residues. CDR3 sequence reads: CASSYAGGFIDSPLHF. As DNA, the CDR3 is TGTGCCAGCAGTTACGCAGGGGGATTCATCGATTCACCCCTCCACTTT.

This chain joins TRBV10-3 and TRBJ2-4, with TRBD1 as a possible D gene (5 bases). This CDR3 region has 17 residues. Trimming removed 0 bases from V and 3 bases from J, with 15 bases in between. From germline, CDR1 is ENHRY and CDR2 SYGVKD. CDR3 bases: TGTGCCATCAGTGAGTCCGGGCAGGGCCCCATCAAAAACATTCAGTACTTC. Protein product: CAISESGQGPIKNIQYF.

This clone has a handful of counts. The rearrangement links TRBV5-4 to TRBJ1-1, with TRBD1 matching over 8 bases. CDR3 length: 16 residues. V shed 1 base and J 3 bases; nucleotides not matched to a gene: 8. Germline loops: CDR1 SGHNT, CDR2 YYREEE (reference sequence). Written as DNA, the CDR3 is TGTGCCAGCAGCTTGAGAACAGGGGGGGGGTACACTGAAGCTTTCTTT. Its protein is CASSLRTGGGYTEAFF.